One and the same sample provided the 18 T cell receptor beta chains below, sequenced in a study of T cell changes during pregnancy in multiple sclerosis. Generated by immunoSEQ multiplex PCR, the TCRdb table keeps only in-frame clones and is missing some. The data show roughly 29,000 clones, 85% to 90% seen once. The specimen comprised CD8+ T cells from peripheral blood mononuclear cells, sampled before pregnancy. Receptors were obtained from a female donor with multiple sclerosis, enrolled in a pregnancy study.

The chain is built from TRBV6-1 and TRBJ1-5; D is ambiguous. Between the trimmed V and J ends, which lost 5 bases and 2 bases, there was a span of 7 bases. This CDR3 region has 13 residues. The germline V gene has CDR1 MNHNS and CDR2 SASEGT. The CDR3 protein is CASSLLRNQPQHF. The DNA for the CDR3 is TGTGCCAGCAGTCTTCTCCGCAATCAGCCCCAGCATTTT.

V and J are TRBV15 and TRBJ1-5; 11 nucleotides agree with TRBD1. The V gene's germline CDR1 is LNHNV and CDR2 YYDKDF (reference sequence). J was trimmed by 7 bases and V by 5 bases; bases with no gene match: 7. The CDR3 is 15 residues long. The CDR3 spells CATSSWGQGVQPQHF. The CDR3 nucleotides are TGTGCCACCAGCTCGTGGGGACAGGGGGTACAGCCCCAGCATTTT.

J is TRBJ1-3 and V is TRBV7-9, with D possibly matching TRBD1 (5 bases). Germline V gene sequence: CDR1 SEHNR, CDR2 FQNEAQ (reference sequence). Trimming removed 5 bases at V and 2 bases at J, with 22 bases between. The CDR3 covers 18 residues. CDR3 protein: CASSHPYPRGDTGNTIYF. DNA for the CDR3: TGTGCCAGCAGCCACCCCTACCCCCGGGGGGATACTGGAAACACCATATATTTT.

The chain couples TRBV5-8 to TRBJ2-1; D not resolved. Germline V gene data show CDR1 as SGHTS and CDR2 as YDEGEE. CDR3 length equals 14 residues. V was shortened by 5 bases and J by 7 bases, with 16 bases between the two germline ends. CDR3 loop: CASRPGLLWNEQFF. The CDR3 bases are TGTGCCAGCAGGCCGGGTCTTCTATGGAATGAGCAGTTCTTC.

This sequence joins TRBV9 and TRBJ2-3, with 12 bases aligning to TRBD2. J gave up 5 bases and V 3 bases, and 1 base lay outside the gene matches. There are 14 residues in the CDR3. The germline gives CDR1 SGDLS, CDR2 YYNGEE. The CDR3 spells CASSGGLAGDTQYF. In DNA, the CDR3 is TGTGCCAGCAGCGGGGGACTAGCGGGAGATACGCAGTATTTT.

The chain couples TRBV29-1 to TRBJ1-4; D uncertain. This CDR3 has 15 amino acids. Germline-derived CDR1 and CDR2 are SQVTM and ANQGSEA. Trimming removed 0 bases from V and 8 bases from J, with 16 bases in between. CDR3 bases: TGCAGCGTTGAAGATGGAGCGGGAACGGGCGAAAAACTGTTTTTT. Protein product: CSVEDGAGTGEKLFF.

This sequence joins TRBV2 and TRBJ1-5, with D unresolved. This CDR3 has 15 amino acids. Trimming stripped 6 bases from V and 2 bases from J, with 14 bases between. Germline-derived CDR1 and CDR2 are SNHLY and FYNNEI. The CDR3 DNA reads TGTGCCAGCAGGTCGATAGGAGGTGGCAATCAGCCCCAGCATTTT. As protein: CASRSIGGGNQPQHF. The complete variable domain, with remaining parts taken from reference TRBV2 and TRBJ1-5, reads EPEVTQTPSHQVTQMGQEVILRCVPISNHLYFYWYRQILGQKVEFLVSFYNNEISEKSEIFDDQFSVERPDGSNFTLKIRSTKLEDSAMYFCASRSIGGGNQPQHFGDGTRLSIL.

The chain uses TRBV11-2 and TRBJ2-5, with D possibly matching TRBD1 (6 bases). From germline, CDR1 is SGHAT and CDR2 FQNNGV. This CDR3 comprises 15 residues. V was cut by 1 base and J by 5 bases, with 14 bases left in between. The CDR3 bases are TGTGCCAGCAGCTTAGTCGGGACACTGGGGGAGACCCAGTACTTC. Amino acids: CASSLVGTLGETQYF.

The chain carries TRBV7-9 and TRBJ2-2, with D possibly matching TRBD2 (6 bases). The CDR3 is 15 residues long. Trimming left V 5 bases short and J 5 bases short, with 15 bases between. CDR1 is SEHNR, CDR2 FQNEAQ, per germline (reference sequence). CDR3: CASSPRGAPTGELFF. Written as DNA, the CDR3 is TGTGCCAGCAGCCCCCGCGGGGCCCCGACCGGGGAGCTGTTTTTT.

The genes are TRBV19 and TRBJ1-2; D uncertain. Trimming removed 3 bases from V and 7 bases from J, with 15 bases in between. In germline, CDR1 is LNHDA, CDR2 SQIVND (reference sequence). CDR3 length: 14 amino acids. Here the CDR3 reads CASSMRERVSGYTF. The CDR3 DNA reads as TGTGCCAGTAGTATGAGGGAAAGGGTTTCTGGCTACACCTTC. Variable domain in full (rest from reference TRBV19 and TRBJ1-2): DGGITQSPKYLFRKEGQNVTLSCEQNLNHDAMYWYRQDPGQGLRLIYYSQIVNDFQKGDIAEGYSVSREKKESFPLTVTSAQKNPTAFYLCASSMRERVSGYTFGSGTRLTVV.

The DNA of the CDR3 is TGTGCCAGCAGCCCATTGAGAGGAAGCCAAGAGACCCAGTACTTC. This gives the protein CASSPLRGSQETQYF. The chain uses TRBV11-1 and TRBJ2-5; the D is unclear. CDR1 SGHAT and CDR2 FQDESV come from the germline V gene (reference sequence). The CDR3 extends over 15 amino acids. The V and J ends lost 5 bases and 1 base respectively, with 14 bases between them.

The rearrangement uses TRBV7-9 and TRBJ1-2, with D uncertain. The CDR3 length is 12 residues. V dropped 1 base and J dropped 7 bases, with 7 bases sitting between them. Germline CDR1 reads SEHNR; CDR2 reads FQNEAQ (reference sequence). The CDR3 sequence: CASSLGGFGYTF. The CDR3 DNA sequence: TGTGCCAGCAGCTTAGGAGGGTTTGGCTACACCTTC.

This rearrangement joins TRBV9 to TRBJ1-2; no definite D call. V gave up 0 bases and J gave up 4 bases, with 10 bases separating them. The CDR3 runs 14 residues. Germline loops: CDR1 SGDLS, CDR2 YYNGEE. CDR3 region: CASSVGAHPYGYTF. DNA of the CDR3: TGTGCCAGCAGCGTAGGGGCACATCCCTATGGCTACACCTTC.

V usage is TRBV6-1 and J usage is TRBJ1-5; D remains ambiguous. CDR3 length: 12 residues. The germline CDR1 and CDR2 sequences are MNHNS and SASEGT. The germline V and J ends were trimmed by 5 bases and 4 bases, with 6 bases remaining between them. This chain's CDR3 is CASSPRNQPQHF. The CDR3 DNA reads as TGTGCCAGCAGTCCCCGGAATCAGCCCCAGCATTTT.

This clone was observed a single time. This sequence joins TRBV7-9 and TRBJ2-3; 7 bases are a match to TRBD1. Germline CDR1 and CDR2: SEHNR and FQNEAQ (reference sequence). V shed 6 bases, J shed 8 bases, and the junction held 14 bases outside the gene matches. The CDR3 is made up of 15 amino acids. The DNA of the CDR3 is TGTGCCAGCAGTCCTTCCGACAGGGAAAGAATTACGCAGTATTTT. Residues: CASSPSDRERITQYF.

This clone was seen only once. This chain uses TRBV9 with TRBJ2-5; 8 nucleotides line up with TRBD2. The CDR3 is 16 residues long. Trimming took 3 bases from V and 7 from J; bases not matched to a gene: 14. The germline V gene has CDR1 SGDLS and CDR2 YYNGEE. In DNA form, the CDR3 reads TGTGCCAGCAGCGGGACCCGGGGGGGGCAAATTTGGACCCAGTACTTC. Amino acids: CASSGTRGGQIWTQYF.

The chain combines TRBV6-5 with TRBJ2-7, with TRBD2 as a possible D gene (6 bases). CDR1 is MNHEY, CDR2 SVGAGI, per germline. The V gene lost 5 bases and the J gene lost 2 bases, with 16 bases spanning the gap. The CDR3 sequence is 15 residues long. The CDR3 region is CASSVDGGVTYEQYF. CDR3 DNA sequence: TGTGCCAGCAGTGTCGACGGAGGGGTGACCTACGAGCAGTACTTC.

The chain combines TRBV2 with TRBJ2-1; D possibly corresponds to TRBD2 (6 bases). CDR3 length equals 11 residues. V dropped 6 bases and J dropped 11 bases, with 11 bases sitting between them. From germline, CDR1 is SNHLY and CDR2 FYNNEI. CDR3 coding DNA: TGTGCCAGCAGGGCGGCGGGGAAGCAGTTCTTC. It is translated as CASRAAGKQFF.